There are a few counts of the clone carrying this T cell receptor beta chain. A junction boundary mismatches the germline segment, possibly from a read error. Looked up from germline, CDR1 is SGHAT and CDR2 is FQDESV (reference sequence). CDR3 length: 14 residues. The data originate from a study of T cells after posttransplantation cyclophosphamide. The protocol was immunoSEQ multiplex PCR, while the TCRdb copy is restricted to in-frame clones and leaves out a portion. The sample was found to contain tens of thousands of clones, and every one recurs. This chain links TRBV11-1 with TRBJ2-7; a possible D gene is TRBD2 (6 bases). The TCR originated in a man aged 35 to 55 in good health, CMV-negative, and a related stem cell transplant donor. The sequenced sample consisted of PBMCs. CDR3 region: CASSSGTGDYEQHF. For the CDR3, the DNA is TGTGCCAGCAGTTCCGGGACTGGAGACTACGAGCAGCACTTC.